The TCR beta chain under discussion was sequenced for a study of T cells in women clearing cervical HPV infection. The protocol was immunoSEQ multiplex PCR, while the TCRdb copy is restricted to in-frame clones and leaves out a portion. The clone table shows around 38,000 clones, with the ten largest holding about 8%. There are 12 residues in the CDR3. The germline CDR1 and CDR2 sequences are SNHLY and FYNNEI. V lost 10 bases and J lost 1, with 11 bases in between. Turning to this clone: The read finishes 3 residues shy of the CDR3 end, and the germline J gene is used to complete it.

The sequencing input was blood buffy coat. The TCR was taken from a woman aged 18-69 years with a cervical HPV16 infection that either progressed to CIN3+ or cleared (not recorded which). J is TRBJ2-7 and V is TRBV2, with D possibly being TRBD1 (5 bases). Incomplete CDR3 DNA: TGTGCCACGAGACAGAATTCCTACGAG. Translated: CATRQNSYE. The entire CDR3 reads CATRQNSYEQYF.